The clone carrying this T cell receptor (beta chain) was seen just once. TCRdb itself ran the PCR reads through MiXCR, one entry per CDR3 protein. The profile shows 9,500 to 15,000 distinct CDR3 sequences, around 48% of them singletons. The sample originates from a study of CD4 and CD8 cells across lung adenocarcinoma regions. The CDR3 sequence is 16 residues long. Germline V CDR1 and CDR2: KGHDR, SFDVKD. Trimming took 4 bases from V and 0 from J, leaving 15 bases between them. The V and J genes are TRBV24-1 and TRBJ2-7; D may match TRBD1 or TRBD2 (5 bases each). The TCR sequence derives from a female donor with lung adenocarcinoma. The CD4 and CD8 labels of this study may be unreliable. The sample was CD8+ T cells from the margin of a lung tumor. In DNA, the CDR3 is TGTGCCACCAGTGACCCCAGGGACCCCGGCTCCTACGAGCAGTACGTC. It encodes CATSDPRDPGSYEQYV.